This T cell receptor beta chain was sequenced during a study of human T cells and chemical hapten exposure. Whole-study context: Slight differences in pooled library volume were the main source of varying TCR yields across samples. The study's findings and limits: The number of TCRs above 1 in 1000 frequency did not change after DPC sensitization.

Germline V lookup: CDR1 SGDLS, CDR2 YYNGEE. This CDR3 is 16 amino acids long. V was clipped by 0 bases and J by 0 bases, with 10 bases between them. Each CDR3 protein gets one entry after TCRdb re-called the 5' RACE reads with MiXCR. The sample lists about 110,000 distinct CDR3 sequences; around a fifth were seen once. This clonotype was picked up a small number of times. The antigen remains unidentified. The template was total RNA from unfractionated whole blood. This clonotype was obtained from a human donor in good health. The chain recombines TRBV9 with TRBJ2-1; no firm D call. The CDR3 sequence: CASSVGSDSSYNEQFF. In DNA, the CDR3 is TGTGCCAGCAGCGTAGGGTCGGATAGCTCCTACAATGAGCAGTTCTTC.